A single sample is the source of the 13 T cell receptor beta chains below, sequenced in a study of blood T cell repertoires in COVID-19. Produced via immunoSEQ multiplex PCR; TCRdb's table is partial and in-frame only. Of around 210,000 clones in the sample, 84% were seen once. Material for sequencing was peripheral blood. The receptors were sampled from a woman older than 75 with COVID-19, enrolled during active disease.

This clone was observed a few times. This chain connects TRBV7-9 to TRBJ2-4; a possible D gene is TRBD1 (6 bases). This CDR3 region has 12 residues. Germline CDR1 and CDR2: SEHNR and FQNEAQ (reference sequence). The V end lost 5 bases, the J end lost 9 bases, and 11 bases lay between the germline ends. For the CDR3, the DNA is TGTGCCAGCAGCCCGATACAGGGCATTCAGTACTTC. As protein: CASSPIQGIQYF.

The chain recombines TRBV7-2 with TRBJ1-4; no clear D gene. Germline-derived CDR1 and CDR2 are SGHTA and FQGNSA. V dropped 6 bases and J dropped 5 bases, with 10 bases sitting between them. CDR3 length equals 13 residues. The CDR3 region has the DNA TGTGCCAGCAGACGGAGTTTAAATGAAAAACTGTTTTTT. The encoded protein is CASRRSLNEKLFF. The entire variable domain, with the rest obtained from reference TRBV7-2 and TRBJ1-4, is as follows: GAGVSQSPSNKVTEKGKDVELRCDPISGHTALYWYRQSLGQGLEFLIYFQGNSAPDKSGLPSDRFSAERTGGSVSTLTIQRTQQEDSAVYLCASRRSLNEKLFFGSGTQLSVL.

The chain joins TRBV13 to TRBJ2-1; D is possibly TRBD1 (5 bases). The CDR3 sequence is 17 residues long. V dropped 0 bases and J dropped 0 bases, with 12 bases sitting between them. Germline values: CDR1 PRHDT, CDR2 FYEKMQ (reference sequence). CDR3 protein: CASSLGPYRSSYNEQFF. The CDR3 DNA is TGTGCCAGCAGCTTAGGCCCCTACAGGAGCTCCTACAATGAGCAGTTCTTC. Full variable domain (missing parts from reference TRBV13 and TRBJ2-1): AAGVIQSPRHLIKEKRETATLKCYPIPRHDTVYWYQQGPGQDPQFLISFYEKMQSDKGSIPDRFSAQQFSDYHSELNMSSLELGDSALYFCASSLGPYRSSYNEQFFGPGTRLTVL.

This clone was picked up a small number of times. This chain joins TRBV19 and TRBJ1-4, with D unclear. This CDR3 region has 12 residues. The germline V gene has CDR1 LNHDA and CDR2 SQIVND (reference sequence). Trimming cost V 6 bases and J 4 bases, with 6 bases left between them. CDR3 loop: CASRDSNEKLFF. The CDR3 DNA sequence: TGTGCCAGTAGAGATAGTAATGAAAAACTGTTTTTT.

This clone is a singleton in its sample. V and J are TRBV4-1 and TRBJ2-4; no definite D call. The germline V and J ends were trimmed by 4 bases and 0 bases, with 13 bases remaining between them. Germline CDR1 reads MGHRA; CDR2 reads YSYEKL. This CDR3 contains 16 residues. The CDR3 DNA reads TGCGCCAGCAGCCCTTCGCCTACAGAAGCCAAAAACATTCAGTACTTC. Its translation: CASSPSPTEAKNIQYF.

J is TRBJ2-5 and V is TRBV25-1; D unclear. The CDR3 is 11 residues long. The V end lost 8 bases, the J end lost 5 bases, and 9 bases lay between the germline ends. Germline assignment: CDR1 MGHDK and CDR2 SYGVNS. The CDR3 protein is CASQIGETQYF. In DNA form, the CDR3 reads TGTGCCAGCCAAATCGGGGAGACCCAGTACTTC. Based on the CDR3 plus reference TRBV25-1 and TRBJ2-5, the full variable domain is EADIYQTPRYLVIGTGKKITLECSQTMGHDKMYWYQQDPGMELHLIHYSYGVNSTEKGDLSSESTVSRIRTEHFPLTLESARPSHTSQYLCASQIGETQYFGPGTRLLVL.

This clone was detected only once. This rearrangement joins TRBV3-1 (or the pseudogene TRBV3-2) to TRBJ2-7; TRBD1 matches 10 bases. The CDR3 length is 15 residues. V trimming: 6 bases; J trimming: 4 bases; junction bases outside the gene matches: 9. The germline V gene has CDR1 LGHDT and CDR2 YNNKEL (reference sequence). The CDR3 bases are TGTGCCAGCAGTCCCTCCGGGACAGGGGCTTACGAGCAGTACTTC. Protein: CASSPSGTGAYEQYF.

Here the CDR3 reads CASSRGQGINQPQHF. The CDR3 nucleotides are TGTGCCAGCAGCAGGGGACAGGGGATTAATCAGCCCCAGCATTTT. This rearrangement joins TRBV5-6 to TRBJ1-5, with 10 bases fitting TRBD1. The CDR3 runs 15 residues. Trimming at V came to 4 bases and at J to 4 bases, leaving 5 bases not matched to a gene. The germline V gene has CDR1 SGHDT and CDR2 YYEEEE.

The V gene is TRBV18, the J gene TRBJ1-1, with D unresolved. V was cut by 4 bases and J by 5 bases, with 5 bases left in between. This CDR3 spans 11 amino acids. From germline, CDR1 is KGHSH and CDR2 LQKENI. CDR3 DNA: TGTGCCAGCTCACTAGAGACTGAAGCTTTCTTT. Protein product: CASSLETEAFF.

This clone was observed a handful of times. The J gene is TRBJ2-5, the V gene TRBV18, with TRBD1 matching over 9 bases. The ends lost 3 bases at V and 1 base at J; junction bases unmatched: 3. Germline V CDR1 and CDR2: KGHSH, LQKENI. This CDR3 is built from 15 residues. CDR3 sequence: CASSPLQGAQETQYF. Written as DNA, the CDR3 is TGTGCCAGCTCACCCCTACAGGGGGCCCAAGAGACCCAGTACTTC.

This clone occurred a few times. V gene TRBV7-2 combines with J gene TRBJ2-5, with 12 bases lining up with TRBD2. In germline, CDR1 is SGHTA, CDR2 FQGNSA. V lost 4 bases to trimming and J lost 5 bases; unmatched junction nucleotides: 5. There are 15 residues in the CDR3. CDR3 residues: CASSSGLAGHETQYF. Written as DNA, the CDR3 is TGTGCCAGCAGCTCAGGACTAGCGGGACACGAGACCCAGTACTTC.

The chain has TRBV29-1 and TRBJ2-5; D might be TRBD1 (6 bases). The germline V gene has CDR1 SQVTM and CDR2 ANQGSEA. This CDR3 has 14 residues. V lost 7 bases, J lost 4 bases, and 19 bases lay in between. In DNA, the CDR3 is TGCAGCGCCCTCGCACGAGGGGGTCGAGAGACCCAGTACTTC. As protein: CSALARGGRETQYF.

V usage is TRBV7-6 and J usage is TRBJ1-3; tentative D call: TRBD1 (6 bases). Deletions cut 3 bases from V and 2 bases from J, with 14 bases between. CDR3 length equals 16 residues. The germline gives CDR1 SGHVS, CDR2 FNYEAQ. The CDR3 loop reads CASSLAEQGTGNTIYF. The CDR3 DNA reads TGTGCCAGCAGCTTGGCGGAACAGGGAACTGGAAACACCATATATTTT. Supplemented by reference TRBV7-6 and TRBJ1-3, the full variable domain reads GAGVSQSPRYKVTKRGQDVALRCDPISGHVSLYWYRQALGQGPEFLTYFNYEAQQDKSGLPNDRFSAERPEGSISTLTIQRTEQRDSAMYRCASSLAEQGTGNTIYFGEGSWLTVV.